One sample yielded the 9 T cell receptor beta chains listed below, sequenced in a study of cytomegalovirus exposure and HLA in healthy donors. Sequencing was performed with immunoSEQ multiplex PCR; in TCRdb, only in-frame clones are kept and a portion is missing. The sample records 150,000 to 170,000 clones, around 84% being singletons. What was sequenced was PBMCs. These receptors came from a human donor in good health.

The chain is built from TRBV28 and TRBJ1-3; 8 bases agree with TRBD1. From germline, CDR1 is MDHEN and CDR2 SYDVKM. CDR3 length: 14 residues. V trimming: 10 bases; J trimming: 6 bases; junction bases outside the gene matches: 11. The CDR3 DNA reads TGTGCCACCTCTTCCGGGACAGGCTTAAACACCATATATTTT. Translated, it gives CATSSGTGLNTIYF.

The chain is built from TRBV7-9 and TRBJ1-2; possibly TRBD1 for D (5 bases). Germline CDR1 reads SEHNR; CDR2 reads FQNEAQ (reference sequence). Trimming took 4 bases from V and 4 from J, leaving 16 bases between them. The CDR3 runs 15 residues. The CDR3 sequence is CASSSLREAAYGYTF. The CDR3 region has the DNA TGTGCCAGCAGCTCGCTCAGGGAGGCCGCCTATGGCTACACCTTC.

The chain joins TRBV4-1 to TRBJ2-2; D is perhaps TRBD2 (6 bases). Germline loops: CDR1 MGHRA, CDR2 YSYEKL. CDR3 length equals 21 residues. Trimming cost V 4 bases and J 0 bases, with 27 bases left between them. CDR3 DNA: TGCGCCAGCAGCCGCAAGATGGGGGGACGTTGGGGATCGCCGAACACCGGGGAGCTGTTTTTT. This encodes CASSRKMGGRWGSPNTGELFF.

This chain joins TRBV19 and TRBJ1-1; D gene uncertain. Germline CDR1 is LNHDA and CDR2 is SQIVND (reference sequence). The CDR3 is made up of 12 amino acids. The V end lost 5 bases, the J end lost 2 bases, and 6 bases lay between the germline ends. The CDR3 is CASSFLNTEAFF. The DNA of the CDR3 is TGTGCCAGTAGTTTCCTCAACACTGAAGCTTTCTTT. Complete variable domain (other parts from reference TRBV19 and TRBJ1-1): DGGITQSPKYLFRKEGQNVTLSCEQNLNHDAMYWYRQDPGQGLRLIYYSQIVNDFQKGDIAEGYSVSREKKESFPLTVTSAQKNPTAFYLCASSFLNTEAFFGQGTRLTVV.

The chain recombines TRBV5-1 with TRBJ2-3; D is undetermined. Germline V lookup: CDR1 SGHRS, CDR2 YFSETQ. This CDR3 region has 16 residues. The V and J ends lost 1 base and 2 bases respectively, with 14 bases between them. The CDR3 region is CASSLLGFGNTDTQYF. DNA for the CDR3: TGCGCCAGCAGCTTGCTCGGGTTCGGAAACACAGATACGCAGTATTTT.

This chain connects TRBV27 to TRBJ1-1; TRBD1 aligns across 10 bases. CDR1 MNHEY and CDR2 SMNVEV come from the germline V gene (reference sequence). The CDR3 consists of 18 residues. Trimming cost V 3 bases and J 6 bases; bases outside gene matches: 16. CDR3 nucleotides: TGTGCCAGCAGTTTGTATGCCGGGACAGGGGTTGTTAGGGCTGAAGCTTTCTTT. Amino acid sequence: CASSLYAGTGVVRAEAFF.

The chain carries TRBV5-1 and TRBJ2-7, with D perhaps matching TRBD2 (6 bases). CDR3 size: 16 residues. The germline V and J ends were trimmed by 3 bases and 6 bases, with 22 bases remaining between them. The germline V gene encodes CDR1 SGHRS and CDR2 YFSETQ. In nucleotides, the CDR3 is TGCGCCAGCAGCTGGGGCGGGACCCCCTCGTTACGCGAGCAGTACTTC. The encoded protein is CASSWGGTPSLREQYF.

This clone was counted a few times. The rearrangement joins TRBV7-9 to TRBJ2-7, with no clear D. This CDR3 region has 13 residues. Trimming stripped 3 bases from V and 3 bases from J, with 9 bases between. In germline, CDR1 is SEHNR, CDR2 FQNEAQ (reference sequence). CDR3 in amino acids: CASSLSSDYEQYF. Written as DNA, the CDR3 is TGTGCCAGCAGCTTGAGCAGCGACTACGAGCAGTACTTC.

This clone was recorded only once. This chain links TRBV9 with TRBJ2-1; D might be TRBD2 (6 bases). Germline CDR1 and CDR2: SGDLS and YYNGEE. V was shortened by 1 base and J by 5 bases, with 13 bases between the two germline ends. The CDR3 covers 15 residues. The CDR3 bases are TGTGCCAGCAGCGTACAGCCTAGCGCGCACAATGAGCAGTTCTTC. It encodes CASSVQPSAHNEQFF.